This is a list of T cell receptor beta chains from one sample in a study of PD-1 blockade in classical Hodgkin lymphoma. Libraries were prepared by immunoSEQ multiplex PCR; TCRdb keeps only in-frame clonotypes and omits some of them. Of approximately 9,900 clones listed, approximately 69% are singletons. The source material was CD8+ T cells from blood, sampled before the fourth cycle of nivolumab. Every receptor here comes from a human donor with classical Hodgkin lymphoma. CDR3s include the opening cysteine and the closing phenylalanine or tryptophan. A D gene is named only where the DNA matches it firmly. Clone sizes are given selectively: once, few, many, or a class where the clone is expanded.

TRBV5-1,TRBD1,TRBJ1-1,NA,TGCGCCAGCAGCTTAAATGGACAGGGGAACACTGAAGCTTTCTTT,CASSLNGQGNTEAFF
TRBV6-5,NA,TRBJ1-2,few,TGTGCCAGCAGTTACGGGGGCCTCTATGGCTACACCTTC,CASSYGGLYGYTF
TRBV9,TRBD1,TRBJ1-2,few,TGTGCCAGCAGCGTAGGCCGGGACAGGGGTTCCTATGGCTACACCTTC,CASSVGRDRGSYGYTF
TRBV4-1,TRBD2,TRBJ2-1,few,TGCGCCAGCAGCCACAGGACTAGCTCCAGAAATGAGCAGTTCTTC,CASSHRTSSRNEQFF
TRBV19,NA,TRBJ2-2,NA,TGTGCCAGTAGTATCTCGAATTGGAACACCGGGGAGCTGTTTTTT,CASSISNWNTGELFF
TRBV7-9,TRBD1,TRBJ1-1,NA,TGTGCCAGCAGCTCCCGGACAGGGGCGGACACTGAAGCTTTCTTT,CASSSRTGADTEAFF
TRBV2,NA,TRBJ2-2,NA,TGTGCCAGTTTTGAAGCGAACACCGGGGAGCTGTTTTTT,CASFEANTGELFF
TRBV10-2,NA,TRBJ2-1,NA,TGCGCCAGCAGTGAGGTCAGGGGCTACAATGAGCAGTTCTTC,CASSEVRGYNEQFF
TRBV21-1,NA,TRBJ2-3,NA,TGTGCCAGCCGCAACCCTTCCGGGACTCATGAGGAAGATACGCAGTATTTT,CASRNPSGTHEEDTQYF
TRBV9,TRBD1,TRBJ2-7,NA,TGTGCCAGCAGCGTAGGACCAGGGGGCTACGAGCAGTACTTC,CASSVGPGGYEQYF
TRBV9,NA,TRBJ2-1,NA,TGTGCCAGCAGCGTAGACGGAGGTGGGTACAATGAGCAGTTCTTC,CASSVDGGGYNEQFF
TRBV19,NA,TRBJ2-1,few,TGTGCCAGTAGTAAACAGGTTAGCTCCTACAATGAGCAGTTCTTC,CASSKQVSSYNEQFF
TRBV19,TRBD2,TRBJ2-1,NA,TGTGCCAGTAGTGGACTAGCGGGTGGATACAATGAGCAGTTCTTC,CASSGLAGGYNEQFF
TRBV4-1,NA,TRBJ1-1,NA,TGCGCCAGCAGCCAAGTCGGGGGGAACACTGAAGCTTTCTTT,CASSQVGGNTEAFF
TRBV5-6,NA,TRBJ1-2,NA,TGTGCCAGCAGCTTTGATGATGGCCTCTATGGCTACACCTTC,CASSFDDGLYGYTF
TRBV5-1,NA,TRBJ1-2,NA,TGCGCCAGCGGGGGTGGGTCTTTTAACTATGGCTACACCTTC,CASGGGSFNYGYTF
TRBV10-3,TRBD1,TRBJ1-1,NA,TGTGCCATCAGTGAGTTGGACAGGGAAAACACTGAAGCTTTCTTT,CAISELDRENTEAFF
TRBV19,TRBD1,TRBJ2-1,NA,TGTGCCAGTAGTATAGAGGAGCCAGGGGGCGCTTACGATAGCTCCTACAATGAGCAGTTCTTC,CASSIEEPGGAYDSSYNEQFF
TRBV30,NA,TRBJ2-7,once,TGTGCTTTAGAGGACTCCAAAACCTACGAGCAGTACTTC,CALEDSKTYEQYF
TRBV30,NA,TRBJ1-5,NA,TGTGCCTGGAGTGTACTTGGGGGGGGTCAGCCCCAGCATTTT,CAWSVLGGGQPQHF
TRBV5-6,NA,TRBJ2-7,NA,TGTGCCAGCAGCTTGGGAGTCTACGAGCAGTACTTC,CASSLGVYEQYF
TRBV4-2,NA,TRBJ1-2,few,TGTGCCAGCAGCCAAGGTATTTCTAAGGGCTACACCTTC,CASSQGISKGYTF
TRBV9,TRBD1,TRBJ2-7,NA,TGTGCCAGCAGCGTAGCAGGGGGCTTCTACGAGCAGTACTTC,CASSVAGGFYEQYF
TRBV10-1,TRBD1,TRBJ2-7,few,TGCGCCAGCAGTGAACCGGGACAGGGAAAATACGAGCAGTACTTC,CASSEPGQGKYEQYF
TRBV4-3,NA,TRBJ1-6,NA,TGCGCCAGCAGCCAAGATCATGGGAAGGGCCCAGGGTCACCCCTCCACTTT,CASSQDHGKGPGSPLHF
TRBV19,NA,TRBJ1-1,few,TGTGCCAGTAGTGCCTGGTCGGAGGGTTTAAACACTGAAGCTTTCTTT,CASSAWSEGLNTEAFF